These 2 T cell receptor beta chains originate from one sample sequenced in a study of technical replicates of blood from a handful of donors. The table came from immunoSEQ multiplex PCR; TCRdb's copy has only in-frame clones and leaves some out. The table shows about 53,000 clones, with around 84% occurring only once. Material for sequencing was PBMCs. The receptors here all came from a human donor in good health. Some clones in this sample may be carry-over from other donors' samples.

The chain recombines TRBV19 with TRBJ1-3, with 7 bases aligning to TRBD1. This CDR3 has 14 amino acids. Trimming removed 5 bases from V and 8 bases from J; junction bases left unmatched: 9. Germline loops: CDR1 LNHDA, CDR2 SQIVND (reference sequence). Here the CDR3 reads CASSLQGIRDTIYF. The CDR3 DNA reads TGTGCCAGTAGTTTACAGGGGATCCGAGACACCATATATTTT. The full variable domain, completed using reference TRBV19 and TRBJ1-3, is DGGITQSPKYLFRKEGQNVTLSCEQNLNHDAMYWYRQDPGQGLRLIYYSQIVNDFQKGDIAEGYSVSREKKESFPLTVTSAQKNPTAFYLCASSLQGIRDTIYFGEGSWLTVV.

The J gene is TRBJ2-4, the V gene TRBV19; no firm D call. Germline values: CDR1 LNHDA, CDR2 SQIVND (reference sequence). V was cut by 1 base and J by 2 bases, with 9 bases left in between. The CDR3 is 15 residues long. The CDR3: CASSIGSGPKNIQYF. CDR3 DNA sequence: TGTGCCAGTAGTATAGGTTCCGGTCCCAAAAACATTCAGTACTTC.